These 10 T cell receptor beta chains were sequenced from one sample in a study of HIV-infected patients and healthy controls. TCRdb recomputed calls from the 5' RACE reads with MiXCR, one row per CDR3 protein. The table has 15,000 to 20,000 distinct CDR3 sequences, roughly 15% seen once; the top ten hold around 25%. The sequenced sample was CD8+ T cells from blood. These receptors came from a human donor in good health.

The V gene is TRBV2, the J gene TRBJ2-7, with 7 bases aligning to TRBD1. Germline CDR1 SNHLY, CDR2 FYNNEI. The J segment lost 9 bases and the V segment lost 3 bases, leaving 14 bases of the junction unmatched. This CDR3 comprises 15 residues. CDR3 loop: CASSDSLGQPKAQYF. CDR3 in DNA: TGTGCCAGCAGTGATTCTTTGGGACAGCCCAAAGCGCAGTACTTC.

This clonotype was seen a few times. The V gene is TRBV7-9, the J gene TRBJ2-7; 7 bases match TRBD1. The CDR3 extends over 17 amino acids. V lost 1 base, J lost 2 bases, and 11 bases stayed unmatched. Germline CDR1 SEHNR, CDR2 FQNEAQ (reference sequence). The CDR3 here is CASSLGPGTEVTYEQYF. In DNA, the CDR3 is TGTGCCAGCAGCTTAGGCCCCGGGACAGAAGTTACCTACGAGCAGTACTTC. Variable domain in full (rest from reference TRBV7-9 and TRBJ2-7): DTGVSQNPRHKITKRGQNVTFRCDPISEHNRLYWYRQTLGQGPEFLTYFQNEAQLEKSRLLSDRFSAERPKGSFSTLEIQRTEQGDSAMYLCASSLGPGTEVTYEQYFGPGTRLTVT.

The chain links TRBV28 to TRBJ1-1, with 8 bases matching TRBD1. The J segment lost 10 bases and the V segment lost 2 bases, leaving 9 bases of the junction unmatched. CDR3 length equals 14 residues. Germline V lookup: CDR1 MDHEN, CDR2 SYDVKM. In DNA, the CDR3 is TGTGCCAGCAGTTTACCAGGGGGCGGGTTGGTAGCTTTCTTT. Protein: CASSLPGGGLVAFF.

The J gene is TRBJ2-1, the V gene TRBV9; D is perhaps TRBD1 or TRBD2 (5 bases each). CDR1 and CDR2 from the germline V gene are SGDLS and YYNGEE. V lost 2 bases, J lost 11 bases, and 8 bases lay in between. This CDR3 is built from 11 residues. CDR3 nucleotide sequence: TGTGCCAGCAGCGTGGGGGACCAGCAGTTCTTC. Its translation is CASSVGDQQFF.

CDR3 nucleotides: TGTGCCACCCAAGCAGGGAACACCGGGGAGCTGTTTTTT. It encodes CATQAGNTGELFF. The chain joins TRBV24-1 to TRBJ2-2, with no clear D. The CDR3 sequence is 13 residues long. In germline, CDR1 is KGHDR, CDR2 SFDVKD. The germline V and J ends were trimmed by 9 bases and 1 base, with 8 bases remaining between them.

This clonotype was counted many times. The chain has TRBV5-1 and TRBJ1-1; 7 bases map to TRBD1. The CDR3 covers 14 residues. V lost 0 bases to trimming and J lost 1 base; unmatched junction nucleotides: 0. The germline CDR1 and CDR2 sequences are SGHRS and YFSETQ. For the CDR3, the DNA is TGCGCCAGCAGCTTGGACAGGGGGAACACTGAAGCTTTCTTT. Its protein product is CASSLDRGNTEAFF.

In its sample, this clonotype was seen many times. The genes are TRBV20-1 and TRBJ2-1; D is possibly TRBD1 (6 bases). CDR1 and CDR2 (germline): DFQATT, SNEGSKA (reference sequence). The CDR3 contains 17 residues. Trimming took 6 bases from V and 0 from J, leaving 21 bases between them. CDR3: CSAVGYNRESSYNEQFF. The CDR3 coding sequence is TGCAGTGCGGTAGGATATAACAGGGAGAGCTCCTACAATGAGCAGTTCTTC.

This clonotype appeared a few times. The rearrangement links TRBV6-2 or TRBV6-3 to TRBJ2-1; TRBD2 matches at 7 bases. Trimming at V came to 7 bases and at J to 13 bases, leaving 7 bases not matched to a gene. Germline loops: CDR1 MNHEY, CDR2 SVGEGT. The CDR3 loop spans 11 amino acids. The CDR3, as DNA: TGTGCCAGCACCGAGAGCGGGATACAGTTCTTC. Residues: CASTESGIQFF.

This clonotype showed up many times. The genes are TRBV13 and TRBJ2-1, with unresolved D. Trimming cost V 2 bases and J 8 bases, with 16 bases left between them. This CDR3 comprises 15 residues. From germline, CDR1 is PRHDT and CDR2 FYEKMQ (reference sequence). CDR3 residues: CASSLFETNKDEQFF. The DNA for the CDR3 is TGTGCCAGCAGCTTATTCGAGACAAATAAAGATGAGCAGTTCTTC. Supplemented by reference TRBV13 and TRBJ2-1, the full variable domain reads AAGVIQSPRHLIKEKRETATLKCYPIPRHDTVYWYQQGPGQDPQFLISFYEKMQSDKGSIPDRFSAQQFSDYHSELNMSSLELGDSALYFCASSLFETNKDEQFFGPGTRLTVL.

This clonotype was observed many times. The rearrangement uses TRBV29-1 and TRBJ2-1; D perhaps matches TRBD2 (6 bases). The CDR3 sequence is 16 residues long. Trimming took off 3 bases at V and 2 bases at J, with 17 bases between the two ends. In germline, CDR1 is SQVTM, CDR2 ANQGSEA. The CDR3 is CSVEEAGIGAYNEQFF. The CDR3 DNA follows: TGCAGCGTTGAGGAGGCGGGGATTGGCGCCTACAATGAGCAGTTCTTC.